Listed below are T cell receptor beta chains from one sample, sequenced in a study of blood T cell repertoires in COVID-19. The data were produced by immunoSEQ multiplex PCR, yet TCRdb's version contains in-frame clones alone and is incomplete. The data contain 200,000 to 300,000 clones, around four fifths of them singletons. Material: peripheral blood. The origin of the receptors is a man between 60 and 75 years old with acute or convalescent COVID-19. Both conserved end residues are part of each CDR3. The D gene is left open where the match is weak. A clone size is listed for some rows: how often the clone was seen (once, few, many), or a class if it is expanded.

- | TRBJ2-7 | TRBV5-4 | - | CASSLQAGSEQYF | TGTGCCAGCAGCTTGCAAGCGGGCTCCGAGCAGTACTTC
- | TRBJ1-1 | TRBV30 | - | CAWSVRRHTEAFF | TGTGCCTGGAGTGTACGGCGGCACACTGAAGCTTTCTTT
- | TRBJ1-3 | TRBV7-9 | - | CASSQTDSGNTIYF | TGTGCCAGCAGCCAGACAGACTCTGGAAACACCATATATTTT
TRBD2 | TRBJ2-1 | TRBV7-3 | - | CASSQGLAGTEQFF | TGTGCCAGCAGCCAGGGACTAGCGGGAACTGAGCAGTTCTTC
TRBD1 | TRBJ2-2 | TRBV25-1 | - | CASSSEGQGNTGELFF | TGTGCCAGCAGTTCTGAGGGACAGGGGAACACCGGGGAGCTGTTTTTT
- | TRBJ2-1 | TRBV7-2 | - | CASSVAGTYNEQFF | TGTGCCAGCAGCGTTGCCGGGACCTACAATGAGCAGTTCTTC
TRBD2 | TRBJ2-7 | TRBV6-4 | - | CASSGATSGTLQYF | TGTGCCAGCAGTGGGGCCACTAGCGGGACTTTGCAGTACTTC
TRBD1 | TRBJ1-2 | TRBV6-1 | few | CASSDQGAYGYTF | TGTGCCAGCAGTGATCAGGGGGCCTATGGCTACACCTTC
TRBD1 | TRBJ1-4 | TRBV28 | - | CASKGTGSEKLFF | TGTGCCAGCAAGGGGACAGGCTCGGAAAAACTGTTTTTT
TRBD1 | TRBJ1-2 | TRBV5-1 | - | CASSPGDSKAGGYTF | TGCGCCAGCAGCCCGGGGGACAGCAAGGCGGGTGGCTACACCTTC
- | TRBJ1-6 | TRBV2 | - | CASSEVGEDPLHF | TGTGCCAGCAGTGAGGTGGGAGAAGATCCCCTCCACTTT
- | TRBJ1-1 | TRBV6-5 | - | CASSYFRPPQGTEAFF | TGTGCCAGCAGTTACTTCAGACCCCCACAGGGCACTGAAGCTTTCTTT
TRBD2 | TRBJ2-2 | TRBV28 | - | CASSLGLAGANTGELFF | TGTGCCAGCAGTTTGGGACTAGCGGGAGCGAACACCGGGGAGCTGTTTTTT
- | TRBJ1-4 | TRBV5-1 | - | CASSPGHTDEKLFF | TGCGCCAGCAGCCCGGGACATACTGATGAAAAACTGTTTTTT
TRBD1 | TRBJ2-1 | TRBV9 | - | CASSVETGSYNEQFF | TGTGCCAGCAGCGTAGAGACAGGGTCCTACAATGAGCAGTTCTTC
- | TRBJ2-2 | TRBV11-2 | - | CASSLVWQNTGELFF | TGTGCCAGCAGCTTAGTATGGCAAAACACCGGGGAGCTGTTTTTT
TRBD1 | TRBJ1-2 | TRBV13 | - | CASSPGTGFPPNYGYTF | TGTGCCAGCAGCCCTGGGACAGGGTTCCCCCCTAACTATGGCTACACCTTC
- | TRBJ2-5 | TRBV6-5 | once | CASSYSSNQETQYF | TGTGCCAGCAGTTACTCGTCCAACCAAGAGACCCAGTACTTC
TRBD2 | TRBJ2-3 | TRBV28 | - | CASRAGGTTDTQYF | TGTGCCAGCCGGGCGGGAGGGACTACAGATACGCAGTATTTT
- | TRBJ2-1 | TRBV10-3 | - | CAISASGDEQFF | TGTGCCATCAGTGCCTCGGGGGATGAGCAGTTCTTC
- | TRBJ1-4 | TRBV28 | - | CASSSTDPEKLFF | TGTGCCAGCAGTTCGACAGATCCAGAAAAACTGTTTTTT
- | TRBJ2-7 | TRBV28 | - | CASSFSVGIKSYEQYF | TGTGCCAGCAGTTTTAGCGTGGGGATTAAGTCCTACGAGCAGTACTTC
- | TRBJ1-2 | TRBV10-3 | - | CAINRQNYGYTF | TGTGCCATCAACAGGCAGAACTATGGCTACACCTTC
- | TRBJ2-7 | TRBV4-3 | - | CASSRLGETSYEQYF | TGCGCCAGCAGCCGTCTCGGCGAGACTAGCTACGAGCAGTACTTC
- | TRBJ2-7 | TRBV28 | - | CASSPSGATSYEQYF | TGTGCCAGCAGTCCCTCAGGGGCGACGTCCTACGAGCAGTACTTC
- | TRBJ1-2 | TRBV4-1 | - | CASSHPQGSDYGYTF | TGCGCCAGCAGCCATCCTCAGGGTAGTGACTATGGCTACACCTTC
- | TRBJ2-2 | TRBV6-2/TRBV6-3 | few | CASSPPTRANTGELFF | TGTGCCAGCAGTCCCCCGACTAGAGCTAACACCGGGGAGCTGTTTTTT